What follows is one TCR beta chain and its context. The antigen is not known. The germline V gene has CDR1 SGHAT and CDR2 FQNNGV. This CDR3 contains 16 residues. The V end lost 1 base, the J end lost 7 bases, and 17 bases lay between the germline ends. The data belong to a study of T cell repertoires in cytomegalovirus infection. TCRdb recomputed calls from the reads with MiXCR, one row per CDR3 protein. Here the sample spans roughly 920,000 distinct CDR3 sequences, approximately 31% being singletons. The sample was cultured CD8+ T cells from PBMCs, taken from culture after CMV antigen stimulation. The clonotype originates from a human donor in good health (CMV status not recorded). Some clones in this sample may be carry-over from other donors' samples. The rearrangement links TRBV11-2 to TRBJ1-5; D is possibly TRBD1 (6 bases). For the CDR3, the DNA is TGTGCCAGCAGCTTAGGTCCCAAAACAGGGTCGCAGCCCCAGCATTTT. Protein product: CASSLGPKTGSQPQHF. The full variable domain, completed using reference TRBV11-2 and TRBJ1-5, is EAGVAQSPRYKIIEKRQSVAFWCNPISGHATLYWYQQILGQGPKLLIQFQNNGVVDDSQLPKDRFSAERLKGVDSTLKIQPAKLEDSAVYLCASSLGPKTGSQPQHFGDGTRLSIL.